This T cell receptor beta chain was found in a study of identical twins. TCRdb re-analysed the 5' RACE reads in MiXCR, keeping a single row per CDR3 protein. This table has roughly 200,000 distinct CDR3 sequences, around 15% appearing once. CDR3 size: 15 residues. V lost 4 bases and J lost 5; bases outside the gene matches: 9. Per the germline V gene, CDR1 is SEHNR and CDR2 is FQNEAQ (reference sequence). These data also formed part of another study, on T cells expressing NK-cell markers.

Sequencing used CD8+ T cells sorted from blood. V and J are TRBV7-9 and TRBJ2-7; TRBD2 matches at 9 bases. This receptor was obtained from a woman between 18 and 29 years old in good health. CDR3: CASSSPALAGHEQYF. The DNA for the CDR3 is TGTGCCAGCAGCTCGCCGGCGCTAGCGGGACACGAGCAGTACTTC. The entire variable domain, with the rest obtained from reference TRBV7-9 and TRBJ2-7, is as follows: DTGVSQNPRHKITKRGQNVTFRCDPISEHNRLYWYRQTLGQGPEFLTYFQNEAQLEKSRLLSDRFSAERPKGSFSTLEIQRTEQGDSAMYLCASSSPALAGHEQYFGPGTRLTVT.